This is a list of T cell receptor beta chains from one sample in a study of T cells in Graves' hyperthyroidism and ophthalmopathy. TCRdb fed the multiplex PCR reads into MiXCR, producing one record per CDR3 protein. The table includes fewer than 650,000 distinct CDR3 sequences, less than 15% detected once. Sequenced sample: blood. These TCRs come from a woman aged 40 to 50 with Graves' hyperthyroidism. Each CDR3 is given without its conserved first and last residue.

TRBV2 | ASRFERERGTGYEQY
TRBV27 | ASSLRARDGYT
TRBV7-2 | ASSLTASGNTIY
TRBV15 | ATSRGSDRAYGYT
TRBV3-1 | ASSQVVGQTTGNTIY
TRBV14 | ASSQGRLAEQF
TRBV18 | ASSPLQGVTEAF
TRBV5-1 | ASSLGLAGVEQY
TRBV25-1 | ASSEYSTGNTEAF
TRBV12-3/TRBV12-4 | ASSPRGQQLF
TRBV12-3/TRBV12-4 | ASSLVLLGYGSYEQY
TRBV7-3 | ASRKNAGTLPGEQY
TRBV12-5 | ASGLVNLADTQY
TRBV28 | ASSLGDIQY
TRBV7-2 | ASSSWDRGHYEQY
TRBV12-3/TRBV12-4 | ASSYGLGEQF
TRBV20-1 | SATKTGTYEQY
TRBV25-1 | ASSPTLAGGITDTQY
TRBV4-1 | ASSQDFTVTGELF
TRBV20-1 | SARTNQVYVGEQY
TRBV12-3/TRBV12-4 | ASGQGAAGANVLT
TRBV2 | ASTSPRTSGSSYNEQF
TRBV18 | ASSEGTGGTNTEAF
TRBV19 | ASMTSGRRHKGTGELF
TRBV6-6 | ASSYTSGTDTQY
TRBV27 | ASSSSLGGYT
TRBV12-5 | ASGSYGETQY
TRBV4-1 | ASSQEGHMNTEAF
TRBV29-1 | SVTSALSYEQY
TRBV27 | ASSLTTSRGYNEQF
TRBV12-3/TRBV12-4 | ASSAGTDYGYT
TRBV28 | ASSFSGVAYNEQF
TRBV11-2 | ASSLRDRGSYNEQF
TRBV20-1 | SASEGALNTEAF
TRBV24-1 | ATSVHRDFNEQF
TRBV9 | ASSLTDTGNNEQF
TRBV27 | ASSSPGLARSNEQF
TRBV7-6 | ASSSTGLAGYEQY
TRBV5-1 | ASSLASVSTDTQC
TRBV5-1 | ASSPTGQGVDEQY
TRBV12-3/TRBV12-4 | ASSYGTGETQY
TRBV20-1 | SARAALHLSSYEQY